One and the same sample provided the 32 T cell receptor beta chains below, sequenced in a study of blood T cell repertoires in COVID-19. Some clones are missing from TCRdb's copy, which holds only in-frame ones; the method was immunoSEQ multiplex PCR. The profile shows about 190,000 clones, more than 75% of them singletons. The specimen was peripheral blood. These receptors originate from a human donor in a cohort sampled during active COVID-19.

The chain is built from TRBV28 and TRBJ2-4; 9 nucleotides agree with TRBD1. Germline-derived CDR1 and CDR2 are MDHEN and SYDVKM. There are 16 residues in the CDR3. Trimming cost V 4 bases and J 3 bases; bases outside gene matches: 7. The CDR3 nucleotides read TGTGCCAGCAGTTACGGGACAGGGTATGACAAAAACATTCAGTACTTC. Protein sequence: CASSYGTGYDKNIQYF.

CDR3 bases: TGTGCCATCAGTGAGTCGACAGGACTGACTAACTATGGCTACACCTTC. Protein sequence: CAISESTGLTNYGYTF. This rearrangement joins TRBV10-3 to TRBJ1-2; tentative D call: TRBD1 (6 bases). This CDR3 is 16 amino acids long. V lost 0 bases and J lost 0, with 11 bases in between. Germline loops: CDR1 ENHRY, CDR2 SYGVKD.

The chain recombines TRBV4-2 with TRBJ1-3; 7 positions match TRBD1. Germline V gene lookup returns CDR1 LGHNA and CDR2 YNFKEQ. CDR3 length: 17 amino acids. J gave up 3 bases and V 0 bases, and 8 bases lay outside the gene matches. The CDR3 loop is CASSQETEGGLGNTIYF. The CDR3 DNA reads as TGTGCCAGCAGCCAAGAGACGGAAGGGGGCCTTGGAAACACCATATATTTT.

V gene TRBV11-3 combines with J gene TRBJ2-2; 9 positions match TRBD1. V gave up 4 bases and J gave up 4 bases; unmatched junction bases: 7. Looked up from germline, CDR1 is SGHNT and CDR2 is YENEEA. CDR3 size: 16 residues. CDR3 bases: TGTGCCAGCAGCTCCGGACAGGGGTGGGGCACCGGGGAGCTGTTTTTT. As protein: CASSSGQGWGTGELFF.

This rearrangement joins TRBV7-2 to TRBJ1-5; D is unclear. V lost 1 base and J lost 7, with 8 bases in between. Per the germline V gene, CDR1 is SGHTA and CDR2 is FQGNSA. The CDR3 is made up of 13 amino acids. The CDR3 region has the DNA TGTGCCAGCAGCTTAGGGAGAAGGCAGCCCCAGCATTTT. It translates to CASSLGRRQPQHF.

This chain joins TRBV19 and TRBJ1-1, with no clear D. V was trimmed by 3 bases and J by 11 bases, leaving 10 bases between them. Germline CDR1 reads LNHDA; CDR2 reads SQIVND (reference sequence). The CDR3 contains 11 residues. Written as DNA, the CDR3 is TGTGCCAGTAGTATGGCGGTCGTGGCTTTCTTT. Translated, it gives CASSMAVVAFF.

CDR3 residues: CASSPNGRLAPNEQFF. The CDR3 DNA reads TGTGCCAGCTCACCCAACGGTAGGTTAGCTCCCAATGAGCAGTTCTTC. The chain carries TRBV18 and TRBJ2-1; D not certain. The V gene lost 3 bases and the J gene lost 6 bases, with 18 bases spanning the gap. In germline, CDR1 is KGHSH, CDR2 LQKENI. This CDR3 is built from 16 residues.

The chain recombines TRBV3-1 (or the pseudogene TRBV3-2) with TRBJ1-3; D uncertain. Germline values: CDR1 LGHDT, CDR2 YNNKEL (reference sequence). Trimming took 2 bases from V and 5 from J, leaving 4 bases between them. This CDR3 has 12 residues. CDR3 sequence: CASSQPRNTIYF. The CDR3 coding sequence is TGTGCCAGCAGCCAACCCAGAAACACCATATATTTT.

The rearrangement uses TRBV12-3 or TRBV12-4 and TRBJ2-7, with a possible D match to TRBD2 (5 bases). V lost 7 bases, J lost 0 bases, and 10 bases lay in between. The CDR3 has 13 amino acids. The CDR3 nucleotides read TGTGCCAGCAACGTGGGGAGCTCCTACGAGCAGTACTTC. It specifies CASNVGSSYEQYF.

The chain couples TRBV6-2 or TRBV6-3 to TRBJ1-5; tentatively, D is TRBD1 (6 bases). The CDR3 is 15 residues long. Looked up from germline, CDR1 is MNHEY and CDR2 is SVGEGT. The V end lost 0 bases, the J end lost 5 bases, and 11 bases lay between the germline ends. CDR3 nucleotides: TGTGCCAGCAGTTACTCAGGGGGAAGTGATCAGCCCCAGCATTTT. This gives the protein CASSYSGGSDQPQHF.

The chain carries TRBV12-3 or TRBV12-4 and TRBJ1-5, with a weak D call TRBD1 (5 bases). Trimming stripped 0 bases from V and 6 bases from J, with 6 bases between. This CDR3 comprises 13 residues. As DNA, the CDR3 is TGTGCCAGCAGTTTAGCGCAGGGTCAGCCCCAGCATTTT. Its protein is CASSLAQGQPQHF.

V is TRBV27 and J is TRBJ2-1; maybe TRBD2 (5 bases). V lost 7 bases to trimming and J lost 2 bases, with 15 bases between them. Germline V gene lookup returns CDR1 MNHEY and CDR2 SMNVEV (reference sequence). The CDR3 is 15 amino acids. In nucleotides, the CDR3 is TGTGCCAGCACACCCGGGGTTGACCCCTACAATGAGCAGTTCTTC. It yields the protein CASTPGVDPYNEQFF.

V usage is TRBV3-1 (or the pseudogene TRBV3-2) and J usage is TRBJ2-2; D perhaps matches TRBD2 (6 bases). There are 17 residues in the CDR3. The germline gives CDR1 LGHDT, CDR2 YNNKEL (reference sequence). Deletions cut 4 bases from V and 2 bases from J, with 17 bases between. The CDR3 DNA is TGTGCCAGCAGCCTAGGCAGACTAGTATCTAACACCGGGGAGCTGTTTTTT. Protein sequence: CASSLGRLVSNTGELFF.

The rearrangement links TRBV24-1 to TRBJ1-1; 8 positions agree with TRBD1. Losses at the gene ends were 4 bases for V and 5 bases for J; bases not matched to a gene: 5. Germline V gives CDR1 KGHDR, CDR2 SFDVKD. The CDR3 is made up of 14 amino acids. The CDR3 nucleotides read TGTGCCACCAGTGAAGGGACAGGAGGGACTGAAGCTTTCTTT. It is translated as CATSEGTGGTEAFF.

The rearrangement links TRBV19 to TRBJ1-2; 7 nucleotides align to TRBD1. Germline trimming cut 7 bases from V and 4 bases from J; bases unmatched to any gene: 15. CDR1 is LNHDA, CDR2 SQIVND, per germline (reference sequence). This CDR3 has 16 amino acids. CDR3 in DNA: TGTGCCAGTAAACCCCGGACAGGAGTGGATACCTATGGCTACACCTTC. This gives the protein CASKPRTGVDTYGYTF.

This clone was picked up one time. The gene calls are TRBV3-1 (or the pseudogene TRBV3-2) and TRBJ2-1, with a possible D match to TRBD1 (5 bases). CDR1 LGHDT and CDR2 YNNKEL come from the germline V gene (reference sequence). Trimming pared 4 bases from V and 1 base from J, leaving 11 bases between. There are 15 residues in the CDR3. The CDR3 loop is CASSRYDSSYNEQFF. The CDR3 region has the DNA TGTGCCAGCAGCCGCTATGACAGTTCCTACAATGAGCAGTTCTTC.

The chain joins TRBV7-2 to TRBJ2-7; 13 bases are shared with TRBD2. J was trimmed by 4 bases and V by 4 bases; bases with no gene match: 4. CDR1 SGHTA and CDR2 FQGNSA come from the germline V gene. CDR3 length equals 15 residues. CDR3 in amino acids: CASSSGTSGTYEQYF. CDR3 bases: TGTGCCAGCAGCTCCGGGACTAGCGGGACATACGAGCAGTACTTC.

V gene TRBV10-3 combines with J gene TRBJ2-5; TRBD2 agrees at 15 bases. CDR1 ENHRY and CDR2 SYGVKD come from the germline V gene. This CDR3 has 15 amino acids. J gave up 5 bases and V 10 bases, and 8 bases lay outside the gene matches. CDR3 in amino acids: CATRTSGRAGETQYF. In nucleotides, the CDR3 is TGTGCCACCCGGACTAGCGGGAGGGCGGGGGAGACCCAGTACTTC.

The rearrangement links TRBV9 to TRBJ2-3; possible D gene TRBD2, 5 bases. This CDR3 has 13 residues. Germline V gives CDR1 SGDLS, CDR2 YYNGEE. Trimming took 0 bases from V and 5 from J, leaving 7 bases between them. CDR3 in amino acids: CASSVVAGDTQYF. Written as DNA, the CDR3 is TGTGCCAGCAGCGTAGTGGCGGGAGATACGCAGTATTTT.

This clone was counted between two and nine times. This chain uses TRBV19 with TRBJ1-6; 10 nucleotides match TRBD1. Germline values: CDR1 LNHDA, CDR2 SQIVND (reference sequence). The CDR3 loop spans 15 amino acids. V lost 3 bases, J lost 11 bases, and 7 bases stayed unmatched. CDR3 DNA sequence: TGTGCCAGTAGTATCTCGGGACAGGGGCGGCCACCCCTCCACTTT. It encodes CASSISGQGRPPLHF.

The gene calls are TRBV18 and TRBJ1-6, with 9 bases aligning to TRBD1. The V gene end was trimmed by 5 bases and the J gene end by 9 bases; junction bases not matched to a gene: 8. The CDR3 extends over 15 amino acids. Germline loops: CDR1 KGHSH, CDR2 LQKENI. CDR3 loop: CASSVSGTGRSPLHF. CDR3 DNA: TGTGCCAGCTCAGTCAGCGGGACAGGGCGTTCACCCCTCCACTTT.

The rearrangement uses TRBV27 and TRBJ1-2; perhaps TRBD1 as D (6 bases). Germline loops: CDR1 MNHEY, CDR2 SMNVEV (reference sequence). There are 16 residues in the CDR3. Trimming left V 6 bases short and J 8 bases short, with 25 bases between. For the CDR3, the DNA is TGTGCCAGCAGAGGACAGCTTTATGGGGCGTTGGGGGGCTACACCTTC. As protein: CASRGQLYGALGGYTF.

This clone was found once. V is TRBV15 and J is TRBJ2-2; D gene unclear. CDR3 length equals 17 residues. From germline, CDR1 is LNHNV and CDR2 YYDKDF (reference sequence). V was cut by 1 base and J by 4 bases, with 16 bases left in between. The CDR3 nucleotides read TGTGCCACCAGCAGAGCTCTGGCGGCGAAGGTCACCGGGGAGCTGTTTTTT. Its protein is CATSRALAAKVTGELFF.

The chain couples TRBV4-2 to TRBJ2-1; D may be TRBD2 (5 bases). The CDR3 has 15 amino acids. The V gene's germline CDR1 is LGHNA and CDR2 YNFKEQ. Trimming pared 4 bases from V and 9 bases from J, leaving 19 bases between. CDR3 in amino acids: CASSPSLGSTSEQFF. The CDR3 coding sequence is TGTGCCAGCAGCCCTTCTCTTGGTAGTACTAGTGAGCAGTTCTTC.

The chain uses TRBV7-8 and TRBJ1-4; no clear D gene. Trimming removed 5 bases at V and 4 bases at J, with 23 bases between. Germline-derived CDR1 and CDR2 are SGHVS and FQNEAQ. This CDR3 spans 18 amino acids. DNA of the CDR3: TGTGCCAGCAGCCCTAAGGTGCCCGGACTTCTCAATAATGAAAAACTGTTTTTT. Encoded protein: CASSPKVPGLLNNEKLFF.

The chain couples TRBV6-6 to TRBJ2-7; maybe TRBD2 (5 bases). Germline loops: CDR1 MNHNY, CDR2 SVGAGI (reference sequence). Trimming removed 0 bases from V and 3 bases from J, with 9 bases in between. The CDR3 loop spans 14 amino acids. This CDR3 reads CASSYSTGNYEQYF. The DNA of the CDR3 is TGTGCCAGCAGTTACTCGACGGGGAACTACGAGCAGTACTTC.

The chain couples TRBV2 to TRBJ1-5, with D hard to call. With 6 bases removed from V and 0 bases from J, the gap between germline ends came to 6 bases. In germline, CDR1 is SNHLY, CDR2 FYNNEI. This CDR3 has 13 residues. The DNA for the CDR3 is TGTGCCAGCAGACAGAATAGCAATCAGCCCCAGCATTTT. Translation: CASRQNSNQPQHF.

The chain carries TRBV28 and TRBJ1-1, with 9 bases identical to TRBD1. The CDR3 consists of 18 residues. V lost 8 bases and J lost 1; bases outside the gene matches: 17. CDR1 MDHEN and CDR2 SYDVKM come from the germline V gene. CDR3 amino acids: CASQGEGTGFAGNTEAFF. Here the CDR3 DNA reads TGTGCCAGCCAAGGAGAAGGGACAGGGTTCGCCGGGAACACTGAAGCTTTCTTT.

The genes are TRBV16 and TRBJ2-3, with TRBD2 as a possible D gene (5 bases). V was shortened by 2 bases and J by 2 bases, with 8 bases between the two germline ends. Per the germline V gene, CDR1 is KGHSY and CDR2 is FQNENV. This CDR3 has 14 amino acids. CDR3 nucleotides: TGTGCCAGCAGCCAAGCAGCGGTCACAGATACGCAGTATTTT. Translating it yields CASSQAAVTDTQYF.

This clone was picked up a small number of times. The CDR3 DNA follows: TGTGCCAGCAGCGCCGAGGGAGGGGTCACAGATACGCAGTATTTT. Its translation is CASSAEGGVTDTQYF. The gene calls are TRBV7-9 and TRBJ2-3; 7 bases match TRBD2. The J segment lost 2 bases and the V segment lost 5 bases, leaving 7 bases of the junction unmatched. Germline CDR1 reads SEHNR; CDR2 reads FQNEAQ (reference sequence). This CDR3 has 15 amino acids. Full variable domain (rest looked up from reference TRBV7-9 and TRBJ2-3): DTGVSQNPRHKITKRGQNVTFRCDPISEHNRLYWYRQTLGQGPEFLTYFQNEAQLEKSRLLSDRFSAERPKGSFSTLEIQRTEQGDSAMYLCASSAEGGVTDTQYFGPGTRLTVL.

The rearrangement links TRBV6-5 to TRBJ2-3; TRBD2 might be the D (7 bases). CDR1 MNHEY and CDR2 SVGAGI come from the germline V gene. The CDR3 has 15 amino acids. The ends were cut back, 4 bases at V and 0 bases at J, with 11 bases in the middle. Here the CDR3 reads CASSWGGASTDTQYF. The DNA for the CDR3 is TGTGCCAGCAGTTGGGGGGGGGCGAGCACAGATACGCAGTATTTT.

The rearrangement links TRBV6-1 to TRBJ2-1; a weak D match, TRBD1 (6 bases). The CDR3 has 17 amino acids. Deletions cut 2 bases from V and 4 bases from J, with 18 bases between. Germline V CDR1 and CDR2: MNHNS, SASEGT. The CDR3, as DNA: TGTGCCAGCAGTGAAAACCAACAGGGTTTTGAGTACAATGAGCAGTTCTTC. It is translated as CASSENQQGFEYNEQFF.